Described below is a single T cell receptor beta chain sequence and its context. The V and J ends lost 10 bases and 8 bases respectively, with 20 bases between them. The length of the CDR3 is 13 residues. The V gene's germline CDR1 is MNHNS and CDR2 SASEGT. The data stem from a study of cytomegalovirus exposure and HLA in healthy donors. Generated by immunoSEQ multiplex PCR, the TCRdb table keeps only in-frame clones and is missing some. The table includes more than 150,000 clones, more than 75% detected once. This TCR came from a man in his late teens or twenties in good health and CMV-seronegative. This rearrangement joins TRBV6-1 to TRBJ1-1, with D unresolved. The sample was PBMCs. CDR3 sequence reads: CAIKRSGSVEAFF. The CDR3 region has the DNA TGTGCCATCAAAAGATCGGGAAGCGTCGAAGCTTTCTTT.